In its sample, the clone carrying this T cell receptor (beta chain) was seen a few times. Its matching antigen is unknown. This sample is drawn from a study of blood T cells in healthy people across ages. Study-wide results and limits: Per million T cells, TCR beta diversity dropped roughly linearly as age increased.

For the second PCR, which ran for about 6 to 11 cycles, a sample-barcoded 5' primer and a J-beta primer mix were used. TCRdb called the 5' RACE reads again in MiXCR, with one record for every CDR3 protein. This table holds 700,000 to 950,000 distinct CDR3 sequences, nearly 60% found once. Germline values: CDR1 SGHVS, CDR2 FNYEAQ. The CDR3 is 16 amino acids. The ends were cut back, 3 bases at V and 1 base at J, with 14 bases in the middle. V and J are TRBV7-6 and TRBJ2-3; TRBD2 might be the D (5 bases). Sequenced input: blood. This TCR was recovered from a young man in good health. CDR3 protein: CASSFSVPEGTDTQYF. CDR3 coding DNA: TGTGCCAGCAGCTTTTCAGTGCCGGAGGGCACAGATACGCAGTATTTT.